One sample yielded the 15 T cell receptor beta chains listed below, sequenced in a study of molecular identifiers for immune sequencing clone quantification. TCRdb re-analysed the PCR reads in MiXCR, keeping a single row per CDR3 protein. The sample has about 68,000 distinct CDR3 sequences, 15% to 20% seen once; the top ten hold approximately 1.5%. Material: naive CD8+ T cells from blood, with Jurkat cell RNA spiked in. The subset denotes: FACS-sorted CD8+CD4-CCR7+CD45RA+ naive T cells. All receptors derive from a human donor in good health. Some libraries in this study had Jurkat cell RNA spiked in.

This clonotype was picked up many times. The chain has TRBV19 and TRBJ1-5; the D gene is possibly TRBD1 (6 bases). CDR1 LNHDA and CDR2 SQIVND come from the germline V gene (reference sequence). This CDR3 contains 18 residues. V was trimmed by 4 bases and J by 0 bases, leaving 19 bases between them. The CDR3 DNA follows: TGTGCCAGTAGTAACCGGGACACCCTCGAGGGTAGCAATCAGCCCCAGCATTTT. Its translation: CASSNRDTLEGSNQPQHF.

This clonotype was detected ten times or more. V gene TRBV24-1 combines with J gene TRBJ2-5; no firm D call. V dropped 3 bases and J dropped 2 bases, with 6 bases sitting between them. The CDR3 extends over 13 amino acids. The germline gives CDR1 KGHDR, CDR2 SFDVKD. The CDR3 reads CATSDARQETQYF. CDR3 DNA: TGTGCCACCAGTGATGCCAGGCAAGAGACCCAGTACTTC.

The chain carries TRBV24-1 and TRBJ1-5, with D tentatively TRBD1 (5 bases). CDR1 is KGHDR and CDR2 is SFDVKD in the germline V gene. Trimming took 6 bases from V and 7 from J, leaving 12 bases between them. The CDR3 spans 13 residues. The CDR3 here is CATSPGYRQPQHF. The CDR3 nucleotides are TGTGCCACCAGTCCGGGTTACAGGCAGCCCCAGCATTTT.

This clonotype was picked up many times. The chain joins TRBV20-1 to TRBJ2-7, with 7 bases matching TRBD2. The CDR3 runs to 15 residues. Trimming at V came to 1 base and at J to 4 bases, leaving 10 bases not matched to a gene. CDR1 and CDR2 (germline): DFQATT, SNEGSKA (reference sequence). The CDR3 is CSARGGEGPWYEQYF. Here the CDR3 DNA reads TGCAGTGCTAGAGGCGGGGAGGGGCCCTGGTACGAGCAGTACTTC.

The chain couples TRBV27 to TRBJ2-7, with 7 bases aligning to TRBD1. CDR1 is MNHEY, CDR2 SMNVEV, per germline (reference sequence). This CDR3 is 14 amino acids long. Unmatched junction bases numbered 5, after V lost 4 bases and J lost 2 bases. CDR3 bases: TGTGCCAGCAGTTCCCGGGGACAGCCCTACGAGCAGTACTTC. Protein: CASSSRGQPYEQYF.

This clonotype was found many times. This chain connects TRBV27 to TRBJ2-3; unclear D gene. Trimming removed 0 bases at V and 3 bases at J, with 4 bases between. This CDR3 region has 13 residues. Germline CDR1 and CDR2: MNHEY and SMNVEV (reference sequence). The CDR3 sequence: CASSLSRTDTQYF. CDR3 in DNA: TGTGCCAGCAGTTTATCCCGGACAGATACGCAGTATTTT.

This clonotype was picked up many times. The rearrangement uses TRBV4-1 and TRBJ2-7; a possible D gene is TRBD2 (6 bases). The V end lost 2 bases, the J end lost 6 bases, and 14 bases lay between the germline ends. In germline, CDR1 is MGHRA, CDR2 YSYEKL. The CDR3 covers 14 residues. This CDR3 is CASSQRSGDREQYF. The CDR3 nucleotides read TGCGCCAGCAGCCAAAGGTCGGGGGATCGCGAGCAGTACTTC.

Ten or more counts support this clonotype. This rearrangement joins TRBV20-1 to TRBJ1-2; D unclear. The length of the CDR3 is 12 residues. Trimming shortened V by 1 base and J by 1 base, and 4 bases separated the two germline ends. Germline CDR1 DFQATT, CDR2 SNEGSKA (reference sequence). CDR3 DNA sequence: TGCAGTGCTAGAGCCAGTAACTATGGCTACACCTTC. This gives the protein CSARASNYGYTF.

This clonotype occurred many times. The rearrangement uses TRBV15 and TRBJ1-3; D is ambiguous. Germline V lookup: CDR1 LNHNV, CDR2 YYDKDF (reference sequence). The CDR3 is 15 amino acids. V lost 4 bases and J lost 0, with 10 bases in between. The CDR3, as DNA: TGTGCCACCAGCACCGGACTCCACTCTGGAAACACCATATATTTT. This translates into CATSTGLHSGNTIYF.

As regards this clonotype: A read error may account for a junction end that differs from germline. The V and J genes are TRBV4-2 and TRBJ2-2; TRBD2 is a possible D gene (6 bases). CDR1 LGHNA and CDR2 YNFKEQ come from the germline V gene. The CDR3 extends over 17 amino acids. The CDR3 here is CASSLRSGTPNTGELLF. Here the CDR3 DNA reads TGTGCCAGCAGCCTAAGATCCGGGACTCCGAACACCGGGGAGCTGCTTTTT.

The chain carries TRBV14 and TRBJ1-1; D is ambiguous. Between the trimmed V and J ends, which lost 4 bases and 3 bases, there was a span of 9 bases. The CDR3 has 13 residues. Germline V gives CDR1 SGHDN, CDR2 FVKESK. The CDR3 coding sequence is TGTGCCAGCAGCCTAACTATGGACACTGAAGCTTTCTTT. Residues: CASSLTMDTEAFF.

In its sample, this clonotype was seen many times. J is TRBJ1-1 and V is TRBV9; no firm D call. Germline CDR1 reads SGDLS; CDR2 reads YYNGEE. This CDR3 contains 14 residues. Trimming took off 4 bases at V and 4 bases at J, with 14 bases between the two ends. The CDR3 region has the DNA TGTGCCAGCAGCCCAGCCGGGGTGGGCACTGAAGCTTTCTTT. It codes for CASSPAGVGTEAFF.

V and J are TRBV20-1 and TRBJ2-5; D ambiguous. The CDR3 contains 12 residues. The ends were cut back, 0 bases at V and 4 bases at J, with 6 bases in the middle. In germline, CDR1 is DFQATT, CDR2 SNEGSKA (reference sequence). The DNA for the CDR3 is TGCAGTGCTAGAGAGGTAGGAGAGACCCAGTACTTC. It yields the protein CSAREVGETQYF.

At least ten counts were recorded for this clonotype. The rearrangement links TRBV6-5 to TRBJ2-7; maybe TRBD2 (5 bases). The CDR3 sequence is 14 residues long. Germline-derived CDR1 and CDR2 are MNHEY and SVGAGI. Deletions cut 6 bases from V and 12 bases from J, with 24 bases between. The CDR3 sequence: CASSQSVAEEDLYF. Written as DNA, the CDR3 is TGTGCCAGCAGCCAATCAGTTGCGGAGGAAGATCTGTACTTC.

A note on this clonotype: A clone one base away is much larger, so this may be a read error. This sequence joins TRBV27 and TRBJ1-4; maybe TRBD1 (5 bases). Germline V gene lookup returns CDR1 MNHEY and CDR2 SMNVEV (reference sequence). The CDR3 loop spans 14 amino acids. Here the CDR3 reads CASSPTSGREKLLF. Here the CDR3 DNA reads TGTGCCAGCAGCCCAACTTCAGGGAGGGAAAAACTGCTTTTT.